One sample yielded the 13 T cell receptor beta chains listed below, sequenced in a study of regulatory T cells in long-lasting Graves disease. To make TCR beta libraries, researchers used iRepertoire HTBI primers and Arm-PCR of CDR3 regions. TCRdb reprocessed the multiplex PCR reads with MiXCR, giving one entry per CDR3 protein. The sample has around 510,000 distinct CDR3 sequences, 20% to 25% seen once. Time point of the sample: persistent/refractory GD, antithyroid drugs over 5 years with positive TRAb. TCR sequences were obtained from RNA taken from PBMCs. The source material was peripheral blood mononuclear cells (PBMCs), sampled when the disease was refractory, from a patient treated with antithyroid drugs. These receptors all stem from a female donor with Graves disease.

This clonotype showed up just a few times. The chain combines TRBV13 with TRBJ2-1; TRBD1 or TRBD2 may be the D gene (5 bases each). CDR1 is PRHDT, CDR2 FYEKMQ, per germline (reference sequence). This CDR3 region has 14 residues. Trimming took 0 bases from V and 3 from J, leaving 6 bases between them. The CDR3 sequence is CASSLGGVYNEQFF. The CDR3, as DNA: TGTGCCAGCAGCTTAGGGGGGGTCTACAATGAGCAGTTCTTC. Full variable domain (outside the CDR3, taken from reference TRBV13 and TRBJ2-1): AAGVIQSPRHLIKEKRETATLKCYPIPRHDTVYWYQQGPGQDPQFLISFYEKMQSDKGSIPDRFSAQQFSDYHSELNMSSLELGDSALYFCASSLGGVYNEQFFGPGTRLTVL.

This clonotype was recorded many times. The rearrangement links TRBV28 to TRBJ1-2, with D maybe TRBD1 (5 bases). The CDR3 totals 13 residues. CDR1 MDHEN and CDR2 SYDVKM come from the germline V gene. V lost 4 bases and J lost 4, with 10 bases in between. The CDR3 DNA reads as TGTGCCAGCAGTTCAGGGCGGATCTATGGCTACACCTTC. It specifies CASSSGRIYGYTF.

This clonotype was counted only a few times. The chain employs TRBV13 and TRBJ2-7; no clear D gene. The CDR3 consists of 12 residues. The V gene lost 7 bases and the J gene lost 7 bases, with 14 bases spanning the gap. From germline, CDR1 is PRHDT and CDR2 FYEKMQ (reference sequence). In DNA form, the CDR3 reads TGTGCCAGCACCACCGATCGCGAGGAGCAGTACTTC. Protein: CASTTDREEQYF.

The chain uses TRBV4-2 and TRBJ1-1; the match to TRBD1 covers 7 bases. CDR3 size: 17 residues. CDR1 LGHNA and CDR2 YNFKEQ come from the germline V gene. The J segment lost 0 bases and the V segment lost 0 bases, leaving 7 bases of the junction unmatched. CDR3 region: CASSQEGDSLMNTEAFF. Written as DNA, the CDR3 is TGTGCCAGCAGCCAAGAGGGGGACAGCCTTATGAACACTGAAGCTTTCTTT.

This clonotype was recorded at least ten times. The chain couples TRBV28 to TRBJ1-5; 7 bases are shared with TRBD1. Trimming removed 2 bases from V and 2 bases from J; junction bases left unmatched: 6. Looked up from germline, CDR1 is MDHEN and CDR2 is SYDVKM. CDR3 size: 16 residues. In nucleotides, the CDR3 is TGTGCCAGCAGTTTAGGTGGCAGGGGGGGCAATCAGCCCCAGCATTTT. Translated: CASSLGGRGGNQPQHF.

This rearrangement joins TRBV27 to TRBJ2-2, with D perhaps given as TRBD1 or TRBD2 (6 bases each). Germline V gene lookup returns CDR1 MNHEY and CDR2 SMNVEV (reference sequence). CDR3 length: 17 residues. The V end was cut by 4 bases, the J end by 4 bases, with 19 bases between. CDR3 amino acids: CASSSTTWGAGTGELFF. DNA for the CDR3: TGTGCCAGCAGTTCCACCACGTGGGGGGCCGGCACCGGGGAGCTGTTTTTT.

The chain is built from TRBV12-3 or TRBV12-4 and TRBJ1-3; D may be TRBD1 (6 bases). Trimming removed 5 bases from V and 2 bases from J, with 16 bases in between. There are 16 residues in the CDR3. CDR3 loop: CASSPGGGPTGNTIYF. The DNA for the CDR3 is TGTGCCAGCAGTCCAGGTGGGGGCCCCACTGGAAACACCATATATTTT.

Only a few counts were recorded for this clonotype. J is TRBJ2-7 and V is TRBV18, with D perhaps TRBD1 or TRBD2 (7 bases each). CDR1 and CDR2 from the germline V gene are KGHSH and LQKENI. Trimming took 3 bases from V and 2 from J, leaving 17 bases between them. There are 16 residues in the CDR3. As DNA, the CDR3 is TGTGCCAGCTCACCCCCGGGAGGAACAGGGGCCTACGAGCAGTACTTC. Translated: CASSPPGGTGAYEQYF.

At least ten counts were recorded for this clonotype. The chain carries TRBV7-2 and TRBJ2-2; 7 positions agree with TRBD1. Germline V gene data show CDR1 as SGHTA and CDR2 as FQGNSA. The CDR3 length is 16 residues. The trim removed 3 bases at V and 1 base at J, leaving 5 bases unmatched. The CDR3 protein is CASSFAGTVNTGELFF. CDR3 bases: TGTGCCAGCAGCTTTGCCGGGACAGTGAACACCGGGGAGCTGTTTTTT.

V gene TRBV6-5 combines with J gene TRBJ2-7, with 7 bases that match TRBD1. Trimming at V came to 0 bases and at J to 5 bases, leaving 7 bases not matched to a gene. The germline CDR1 and CDR2 sequences are MNHEY and SVGAGI. This CDR3 comprises 15 residues. The chain's CDR3 is CASSYSTGNIDEQYF. CDR3 DNA: TGTGCCAGCAGTTACTCGACAGGGAACATCGACGAGCAGTACTTC.

The CDR3 region is CAAKGGPSGANVLTF. The CDR3 DNA follows: TGTGCCGCGAAGGGTGGACCCTCTGGGGCCAACGTCCTGACTTTC. The genes are TRBV10-3 and TRBJ2-6; D remains ambiguous. CDR1 and CDR2 (germline): ENHRY, SYGVKD. V lost 11 bases to trimming and J lost 0 bases, with 14 bases between them. This CDR3 comprises 15 residues.

At least ten counts were recorded for this clonotype. The CDR3 coding sequence is TGTGCCAGCAACCCAAGCGGGTACACTGAAGCTTTCTTT. Amino acid sequence: CASNPSGYTEAFF. The V gene is TRBV6-1, the J gene TRBJ1-1; D unclear. Trimming took 7 bases from V and 3 from J, leaving 12 bases between them. Germline CDR1 MNHNS, CDR2 SASEGT. The CDR3 is 13 amino acids.

This clonotype was detected a few times. This chain joins TRBV29-1 and TRBJ1-2, with a weak D call TRBD1 (6 bases). The CDR3 length is 11 residues. Between the trimmed V and J ends, which lost 7 bases and 8 bases, there was a span of 14 bases. Germline CDR1 reads SQVTM; CDR2 reads ANQGSEA. CDR3 residues: CSAQAGAGYTF. CDR3 DNA: TGCAGCGCCCAAGCAGGGGCCGGCTACACCTTC. The variable domain in full, with the rest retrieved from reference TRBV29-1 and TRBJ1-2, is SAVISQKPSRDICQRGTSLTIQCQVDSQVTMMFWYRQQPGQSLTLIATANQGSEATYESGFVIDKFPISRPNLTFSTLTVSNMSPEDSSIYLCSAQAGAGYTFGSGTRLTVV.